These 3 T cell receptor beta chains originate from one sample sequenced in a study of OX40 agonist ivuxolimab in advanced cancers. Sequencing used immunoSEQ multiplex PCR; TCRdb keeps in-frame clones, though not all of them. Of 40,000 to 45,000 clones detected, 90% appear once; the ten largest clones hold 6%. The sample consisted of CD4+ or CD8+ T cells sorted from blood, taken in a trial of the OX40 agonist ivuxolimab. Source of these receptors: an adult with an advanced solid tumor such as melanoma, head and neck, liver or kidney cancer.

The rearrangement joins TRBV19 to TRBJ1-3, with a weak D call TRBD1 (6 bases). Germline V CDR1 and CDR2: LNHDA, SQIVND (reference sequence). The CDR3 is made up of 16 amino acids. Trimming took 3 bases from V and 4 from J, leaving 16 bases between them. This CDR3 reads CASSILVTGYGNTIYF. CDR3 in DNA: TGTGCCAGTAGTATCCTGGTTACAGGGTACGGAAACACCATATATTTT.

The rearrangement joins TRBV5-1 to TRBJ1-1, with TRBD1 identical over 8 bases. V was pared by 4 bases and J by 4 bases, with 3 bases of the junction left unmatched. The CDR3 is 13 amino acids. Germline values: CDR1 SGHRS, CDR2 YFSETQ. The CDR3 DNA follows: TGCGCCAGCAGCACAGGGGGAGGCACTGAAGCTTTCTTT. Translation gives CASSTGGGTEAFF.

V and J are TRBV7-9 and TRBJ1-5; the D gene is possibly TRBD1 (6 bases). Per germline, CDR1 SEHNR and CDR2 FQNEAQ (reference sequence). V was clipped by 5 bases and J by 13 bases, with 18 bases between them. This CDR3 is built from 13 residues. CDR3 in DNA: TGTGCCAGCAGCCGGCACGAAGACAGGCGTCAGCATTTT. Amino acid sequence: CASSRHEDRRQHF. The full variable domain, with the rest looked up from reference TRBV7-9 and TRBJ1-5, is DTGVSQNPRHKITKRGQNVTFRCDPISEHNRLYWYRQTLGQGPEFLTYFQNEAQLEKSRLLSDRFSAERPKGSFSTLEIQRTEQGDSAMYLCASSRHEDRRQHFGDGTRLSIL.